Listed below are T cell receptor beta chains from one sample, sequenced in a study of post-analysis software for immune sequencing data. One entry per CDR3 protein, called by TCRdb with MiXCR from the PCR reads. The top ten clones hold over 25% of a sample with under 200,000 distinct CDR3 sequences, around 36% of them seen once. This specimen was blood, taken after autologous hematopoietic stem cell transplantation. The source of these receptors is a girl aged 10 to 17 with multiple sclerosis. CDR3s include the opening cysteine and the closing phenylalanine or tryptophan. D genes are given only for firm matches. Only some rows state a clone size, as once, few, many or a class for expanded clones.

CDR3nt: TGCAGTGCTGCCCGCGGGGGGGTCTTAGATACGCAGTATTTT
CDR3aa: CSAARGGVLDTQYF
j_gene: TRBJ2-3
d_gene: TRBD2
abundance: few
v_gene: TRBV20-1

CDR3nt: TGTGCCATCAGTGAGTCAGGGGACGAGCAGTACTTC
CDR3aa: CAISESGDEQYF
j_gene: TRBJ2-7
d_gene: NA
abundance: NA
v_gene: TRBV10-3

CDR3nt: TGTGCCAGCAGCGTCACCGGGTCACCCTACGAGCAGTACTTC
CDR3aa: CASSVTGSPYEQYF
j_gene: TRBJ2-7
d_gene: NA
abundance: few
v_gene: TRBV9

CDR3nt: TGCAGTGCCGGGATAATTCAGGGGGCTGGGGGGACCCAGTACTTC
CDR3aa: CSAGIIQGAGGTQYF
j_gene: TRBJ2-5
d_gene: TRBD1
abundance: few
v_gene: TRBV20-1

CDR3nt: TGTGCCAGCAGCATACGGGACAGCTACGAGCAGTACTTC
CDR3aa: CASSIRDSYEQYF
j_gene: TRBJ2-7
d_gene: TRBD1
abundance: few
v_gene: TRBV5-8

CDR3nt: TGTGCCATCAGTGGAGACTACAACACTGAAGCTTTCTTT
CDR3aa: CAISGDYNTEAFF
j_gene: TRBJ1-1
d_gene: NA
abundance: NA
v_gene: TRBV10-3

CDR3nt: TGTGCCGTTAAATTGGCCTTTAATTCACCCCTCCACTTT
CDR3aa: CAVKLAFNSPLHF
j_gene: TRBJ1-6
d_gene: NA
abundance: few
v_gene: TRBV6-5

CDR3nt: TGCGCCAGCAGCTTGGGCGCGGACAGGGTCTCCTACAATGAGCAGTTCTTC
CDR3aa: CASSLGADRVSYNEQFF
j_gene: TRBJ2-1
d_gene: TRBD1
abundance: NA
v_gene: TRBV5-1

CDR3nt: TGTGCCAGCAGTTACGGGGGCGGGACTAGTGTAATCAATGAGCAGTACTTC
CDR3aa: CASSYGGGTSVINEQYF
j_gene: TRBJ2-5
d_gene: TRBD2
abundance: NA
v_gene: TRBV6-5

CDR3nt: TGTGCCAGCAGCCTAAACAGGGGGCTTAGCGTCCTGACTTTC
CDR3aa: CASSLNRGLSVLTF
j_gene: TRBJ2-6
d_gene: TRBD1
abundance: many
v_gene: TRBV14

CDR3nt: TGTGCCAGCAGCCGCTCCGGGACAGTGTTGTATGGCTACACCTTC
CDR3aa: CASSRSGTVLYGYTF
j_gene: TRBJ1-2
d_gene: TRBD1
abundance: NA
v_gene: TRBV12-3/TRBV12-4

CDR3nt: TGTGCCAGCAGCTTATCGGGGCCTACCCCCTACGAGCAGTACTTC
CDR3aa: CASSLSGPTPYEQYF
j_gene: TRBJ2-7
d_gene: NA
abundance: once
v_gene: TRBV11-2

CDR3nt: TGTGCCAGCAGTTTCCCCCAGGGGGCAAAGGATGAAAAACTGTTTTTT
CDR3aa: CASSFPQGAKDEKLFF
j_gene: TRBJ1-4
d_gene: TRBD1
abundance: many
v_gene: TRBV28

CDR3nt: TGTGCCAGCAGTGAAAGGAGGGTGGACGAGCAGTACTTC
CDR3aa: CASSERRVDEQYF
j_gene: TRBJ2-7
d_gene: NA
abundance: many
v_gene: TRBV12-3/TRBV12-4

CDR3nt: TGTGCCAGCAGCGTAGCCGCAGGGGGCTTCAACGAGCAGTACTTC
CDR3aa: CASSVAAGGFNEQYF
j_gene: TRBJ2-7
d_gene: TRBD1
abundance: NA
v_gene: TRBV9

CDR3nt: TGTGCCAGCAGCGGGGGACAGGGACTCCGCCTCAAGGAAGGCTACACCTTC
CDR3aa: CASSGGQGLRLKEGYTF
j_gene: TRBJ1-2
d_gene: TRBD1
abundance: few
v_gene: TRBV7-9

CDR3nt: TGTGCCAGCAGAAAATACGGGGTGGAGCAGTTCTTC
CDR3aa: CASRKYGVEQFF
j_gene: TRBJ2-1
d_gene: NA
abundance: NA
v_gene: TRBV25-1

CDR3nt: TGTGCCAGCAGCAAGGAGGGGCAAGAGACCCAGTACTTC
CDR3aa: CASSKEGQETQYF
j_gene: TRBJ2-5
d_gene: NA
abundance: NA
v_gene: TRBV13

CDR3nt: TGCGCCAGCAGCCAGGGGCCGCGCACAGATACGCAGTATTTT
CDR3aa: CASSQGPRTDTQYF
j_gene: TRBJ2-3
d_gene: NA
abundance: few
v_gene: TRBV4-1

CDR3nt: TGCGCCAGCAGCCAAGAAACCCATACCCTTTACTATGGCTACACCTTC
CDR3aa: CASSQETHTLYYGYTF
j_gene: TRBJ1-2
d_gene: NA
abundance: NA
v_gene: TRBV4-3

CDR3nt: TGCGCCGGACGGGAGGATCCGTCCCCTTACAATGAGCAGTACTTC
CDR3aa: CAGREDPSPYNEQYF
j_gene: TRBJ2-7
d_gene: TRBD2
abundance: NA
v_gene: TRBV5-1